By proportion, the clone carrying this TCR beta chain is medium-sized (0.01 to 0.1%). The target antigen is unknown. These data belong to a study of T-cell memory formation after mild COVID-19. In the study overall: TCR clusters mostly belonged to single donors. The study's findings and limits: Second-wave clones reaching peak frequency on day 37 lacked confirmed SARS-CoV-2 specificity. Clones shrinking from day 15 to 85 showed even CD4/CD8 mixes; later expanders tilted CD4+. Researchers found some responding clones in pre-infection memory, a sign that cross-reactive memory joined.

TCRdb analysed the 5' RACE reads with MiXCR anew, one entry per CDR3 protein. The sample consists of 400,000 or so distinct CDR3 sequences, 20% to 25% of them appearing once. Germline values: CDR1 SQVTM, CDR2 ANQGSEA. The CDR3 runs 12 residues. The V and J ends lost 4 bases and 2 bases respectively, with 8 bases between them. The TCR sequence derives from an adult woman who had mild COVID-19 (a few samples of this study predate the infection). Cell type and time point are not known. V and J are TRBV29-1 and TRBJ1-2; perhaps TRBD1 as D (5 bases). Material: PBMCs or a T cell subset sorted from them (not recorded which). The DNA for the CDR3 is TGCAGCGTTGGGGGGATGAACTATGGCTACACCTTC. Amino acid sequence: CSVGGMNYGYTF.